This T cell receptor (beta chain) derives from a study of T-cell memory formation after mild COVID-19. Study-wide results and caveats: CD4/CD8 balance characterized clones contracting day 15 to 85, and CD4+ skew characterized later expanders. Cross-reactive memory apparently joined, as some responding clones appeared in pre-infection memory. For contracting clones, CD4+ ones sat mainly in CM and EM, CD8+ in EMRA.

This clonotype appeared a few times. The antigen is unknown. One entry per CDR3 protein results from TCRdb running MiXCR on the 5' RACE reads. The sample contains 500,000 to 550,000 distinct CDR3 sequences, roughly 21% of which appear only once. Germline assignment: CDR1 LNHNV and CDR2 YYDKDF (reference sequence). The V segment lost 3 bases and the J segment 2 bases; nucleotides outside the gene matches: 5. The CDR3 has 15 amino acids. Sequenced: PBMCs or a T cell subset sorted from them (not recorded which). The clonotype comes from an adult woman who had mild COVID-19 (a few samples of this study predate the infection). Cell type and time point are not known. The J gene is TRBJ2-3, the V gene TRBV15; 7 nucleotides agree with TRBD2. CDR3 coding DNA: TGTGCCACCAGCAGCGGGGGGAGGGCCACAGATACGCAGTATTTT. Amino acid sequence: CATSSGGRATDTQYF. Combining the CDR3 with reference TRBV15 and TRBJ2-3 gives the whole variable domain DAMVIQNPRYQVTQFGKPVTLSCSQTLNHNVMYWYQQKSSQAPKLLFHYYDKDFNNEADTPDNFQSRRPNTSFCFLDIRSPGLGDTAMYLCATSSGGRATDTQYFGPGTRLTVL.